The source of this TCR beta chain is a study of CD8 T cells in ankylosing spondylitis. Study-wide results and limits: Eight highly homologous variants made up a TCR beta motif, and this motif appeared characteristic of ankylosing spondylitis blood. Several of the motif variants were reported before in synovial fluid and blood from reactive arthritis.

On this clonotype itself: Its antigen is as yet unknown.

Between the trimmed V and J ends, which lost 4 bases and 2 bases, there was a span of 14 bases. CDR1 is SGHRS, CDR2 YFSETQ, per germline. This CDR3 has 15 amino acids. TCRdb processed the 5' RACE reads anew with MiXCR; each CDR3 protein has one entry. The top ten hold 6% of the sample, which has about 140,000 distinct CDR3 sequences, under 35% seen once. Sequencing input: synovial fluid, either unsorted or a sorted T cell fraction (not recorded which). The sequence derives from a male donor with ankylosing spondylitis. This chain joins TRBV5-1 and TRBJ2-3; perhaps D is TRBD1 or TRBD2 (5 bases each). This CDR3 is CASSRDGAPTDTQYF. CDR3 DNA: TGCGCCAGCAGCCGTGACGGGGCGCCCACAGATACGCAGTATTTT.